Listed below are T cell receptor beta chains from one sample, sequenced in a study of early T cells in non-severe SARS-CoV-2 infection. MiXCR, applied by TCRdb to the 5' RACE reads, yields one record per CDR3 protein. The sample has around 60,000 distinct CDR3 sequences, roughly a tenth seen once. Source material: whole blood. The receptors derive from an adult who was a healthcare worker with PCR-confirmed SARS-CoV-2 infection or an uninfected control (not recorded which). CDR3s include the opening cysteine and the closing phenylalanine or tryptophan. D genes are given only for firm matches. The size field is filled for only some rows; it gives once, few, many or a size class.

j_call d_call v_call clone_size cdr3_aa cdr3_nt
TRBJ1-5 - TRBV30 - CAWSGTLEIQPQHF TGTGCCTGGAGTGGGACCCTAGAAATCCAGCCCCAGCATTTT
TRBJ1-2 - TRBV24-1 few CATKGCYGYTF TGTGCCACCAAGGGTTGCTATGGCTACACCTTC
TRBJ2-2 - TRBV6-5 - CASRVPQGSGLFF TGTGCCAGCAGGGTGCCACAGGGATCGGGGCTGTTTTTT
TRBJ1-1 - TRBV28 - CANSLLGRVGTEAFF TGTGCCAACAGTTTATTAGGCAGGGTGGGGACTGAAGCTTTCTTT
TRBJ2-1 TRBD1 TRBV6-5 many CASSPPGQGNEQFF TGTGCCAGCAGCCCCCCGGGACAGGGGAATGAGCAGTTCTTC
TRBJ2-1 TRBD2 TRBV7-9 many CASSPTSGAYNEQFF TGTGCCAGCAGCCCAACTAGCGGCGCCTACAATGAGCAGTTCTTC
TRBJ1-2 - TRBV15 few CATSREGFGSYGYTF TGTGCCACCAGCAGAGAAGGCTTTGGAAGCTATGGCTACACCTTC
TRBJ1-4 - TRBV5-5 - CASSLGSGTFFF TGTGCCAGCAGCTTGGGGTCCGGGACGTTCTTTTTT
TRBJ2-6 TRBD1 TRBV7-3 many CASSLPGGTTGANVLTF TGTGCCAGCAGCTTACCAGGGGGCACGACTGGGGCCAACGTCCTGACTTTC
TRBJ2-6 - TRBV5-1 many CASSSENKGRGVLTF TGCGCCAGCAGCTCGGAAAATAAGGGGAGAGGCGTCCTGACTTTC
TRBJ1-2 TRBD1 TRBV27 many CASSPGPGQGRNTYGYTF TGTGCCAGCAGTCCCGGCCCGGGACAGGGGCGGAATACTTATGGCTACACCTTC
TRBJ2-5 TRBD2 TRBV20-1 few CSANPSSGSQETQYF TGCAGTGCGAACCCCTCTAGCGGGAGCCAAGAGACCCAGTACTTC
TRBJ1-4 TRBD1 TRBV29-1 - CSGTTGTGNEKLFF TGCAGCGGGACAACCGGGACAGGGAATGAAAAACTGTTTTTT
TRBJ1-1 TRBD1 TRBV30 many CAWTGQGIIPFF TGTGCCTGGACGGGACAGGGGATCATCCCTTTCTTT
TRBJ1-2 TRBD1 TRBV7-3 many CASSLGRGGIYGYTF TGTGCCAGCAGCTTAGGGAGAGGGGGCATCTATGGCTACACCTTC